The T cell receptor (beta chain) under discussion was sequenced for a study of early T cells in non-severe SARS-CoV-2 infection. Trimming took 5 bases from V and 2 from J, leaving 6 bases between them. This CDR3 is 12 amino acids long. CDR1 is SEHNR, CDR2 FQNEAQ, per germline (reference sequence). Using its own MiXCR run on the 5' RACE reads, TCRdb lists one record per CDR3 protein. Of 37,000 or so distinct CDR3 sequences listed, roughly 5% are singletons. Sequencing used whole blood. V usage is TRBV7-9 and J usage is TRBJ1-2; D remains ambiguous. The sequence was collected from an adult who was a healthcare worker with PCR-confirmed SARS-CoV-2 infection or an uninfected control (not recorded which). The CDR3 loop is CASSPVNYGYTF. The DNA of the CDR3 is TGTGCCAGCAGCCCAGTAAACTATGGCTACACCTTC.